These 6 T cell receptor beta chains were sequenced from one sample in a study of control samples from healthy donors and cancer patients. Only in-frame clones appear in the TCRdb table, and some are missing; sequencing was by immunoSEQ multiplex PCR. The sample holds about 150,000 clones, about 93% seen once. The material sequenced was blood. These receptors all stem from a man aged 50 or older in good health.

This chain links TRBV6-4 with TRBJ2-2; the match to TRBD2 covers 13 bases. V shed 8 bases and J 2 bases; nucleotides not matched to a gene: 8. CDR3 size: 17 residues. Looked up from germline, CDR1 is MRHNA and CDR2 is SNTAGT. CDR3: CASPGTSGIRNTGELFF. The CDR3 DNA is TGTGCCAGCCCCGGGACTAGCGGGATTCGAAACACCGGGGAGCTGTTTTTT.

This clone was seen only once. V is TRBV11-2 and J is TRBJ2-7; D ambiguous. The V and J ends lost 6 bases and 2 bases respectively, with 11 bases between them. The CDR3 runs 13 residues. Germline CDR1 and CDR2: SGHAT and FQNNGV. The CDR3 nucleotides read TGTGCCAGCAGTCCCGGGTGGGCCTACGAGCAGTACTTC. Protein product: CASSPGWAYEQYF.

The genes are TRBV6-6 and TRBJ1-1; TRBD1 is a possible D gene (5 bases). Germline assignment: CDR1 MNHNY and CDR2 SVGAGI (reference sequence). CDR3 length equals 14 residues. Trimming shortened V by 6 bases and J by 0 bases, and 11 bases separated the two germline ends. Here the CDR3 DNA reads TGTGCCAGCAGGCAGACAGACTTGAACACTGAAGCTTTCTTT. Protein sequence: CASRQTDLNTEAFF.

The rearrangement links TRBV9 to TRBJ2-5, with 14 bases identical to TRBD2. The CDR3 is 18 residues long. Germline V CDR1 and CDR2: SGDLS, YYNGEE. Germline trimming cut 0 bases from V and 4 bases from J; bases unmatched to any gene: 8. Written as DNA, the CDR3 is TGTGCCAGCAGCGTAGGACTAGCGGGAGGGCGGTACTTAGAGACCCAGTACTTC. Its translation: CASSVGLAGGRYLETQYF.

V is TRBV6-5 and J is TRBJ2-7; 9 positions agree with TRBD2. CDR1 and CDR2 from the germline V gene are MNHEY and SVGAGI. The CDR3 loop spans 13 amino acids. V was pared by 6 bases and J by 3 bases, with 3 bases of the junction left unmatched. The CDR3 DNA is TGTGCCAGCAGCGTGACTAGCGGCTACGAGCAGTACTTC. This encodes CASSVTSGYEQYF.

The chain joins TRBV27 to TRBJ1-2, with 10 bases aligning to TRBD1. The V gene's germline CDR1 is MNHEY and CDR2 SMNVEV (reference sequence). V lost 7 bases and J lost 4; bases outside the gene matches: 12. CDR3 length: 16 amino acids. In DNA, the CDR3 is TGTGCCAGCACCCGCGATGGGACAGGGGTGAGCTATGGCTACACCTTC. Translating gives CASTRDGTGVSYGYTF.